Shown below are 18 T cell receptor beta chains from a single sample sequenced in a study of radiotherapy plus CTLA-4 blockade in lung cancer. Sequencing was performed with immunoSEQ multiplex PCR; in TCRdb, only in-frame clones are kept and a portion is missing. The table shows roughly 76,000 clones, with 74% occurring only once. Sequenced here: peripheral blood, sampled from a patient treated with radiotherapy plus ipilimumab. These receptors originate from a human donor with non-small cell lung cancer whose response to radiotherapy plus ipilimumab could not be evaluated.

Note on this clone: The sample contains more than one DNA sequence encoding this CDR3. Here the CDR3 DNA reads TGTGCCAGCTCACGGGAGAGCCATCAGCCCCAGCATTTT. It specifies CASSRESHQPQHF. This chain connects TRBV18 to TRBJ1-5, with D hard to call. The germline V gene encodes CDR1 KGHSH and CDR2 LQKENI. Trimming took 4 bases from V and 5 from J, leaving 9 bases between them. This CDR3 has 13 residues.

The CDR3 region has the DNA TGTGCCAGCAGCCCAACGGGGACTGAAGCTTTCTTT. This translates into CASSPTGTEAFF. The chain recombines TRBV9 with TRBJ1-1; the D is unclear. Germline V gene lookup returns CDR1 SGDLS and CDR2 YYNGEE. This CDR3 is 12 amino acids long. The germline V and J ends were trimmed by 4 bases and 5 bases, with 9 bases remaining between them.

This rearrangement joins TRBV5-4 to TRBJ1-5; possibly TRBD1 for D (6 bases). The CDR3 has 15 residues. V was cut by 0 bases and J by 2 bases, with 9 bases left in between. The germline V gene encodes CDR1 SGHNT and CDR2 YYREEE (reference sequence). DNA for the CDR3: TGTGCCAGCAGCTTGGGCGCAGGGGGCAATCAGCCCCAGCATTTT. It translates to CASSLGAGGNQPQHF. Drawing the rest from reference TRBV5-4 and TRBJ1-5, the complete variable domain is ETGVTQSPTHLIKTRGQQVTLRCSSQSGHNTVSWYQQALGQGPQFIFQYYREEENGRGNFPPRFSGLQFPNYSSELNVNALELDDSALYLCASSLGAGGNQPQHFGDGTRLSIL.

The J gene is TRBJ2-3, the V gene TRBV19; 7 bases line up with TRBD2. The trim removed 3 bases at V and 4 bases at J, leaving 7 bases unmatched. The CDR3 covers 15 residues. The germline V gene has CDR1 LNHDA and CDR2 SQIVND (reference sequence). The chain's CDR3 is CASSIRAGPADTQYF. Here the CDR3 DNA reads TGTGCCAGTAGTATCAGAGCGGGGCCTGCAGATACGCAGTATTTT.

V usage is TRBV19 and J usage is TRBJ1-6; D is ambiguous. The CDR3 spans 14 residues. CDR1 is LNHDA and CDR2 is SQIVND in the germline V gene (reference sequence). Trimming removed 4 bases at V and 6 bases at J, with 10 bases between. DNA for the CDR3: TGTGCCAGTAGTAGTAGGAGTGTTAATTCACCCCTCCACTTT. Amino acids: CASSSRSVNSPLHF.

The chain is built from TRBV7-9 and TRBJ1-1; D remains ambiguous. The CDR3 spans 11 residues. Trimming cost V 4 bases and J 11 bases, with 11 bases left between them. Per germline, CDR1 SEHNR and CDR2 FQNEAQ (reference sequence). DNA for the CDR3: TGTGCCAGCAGCTCGGCCGGGAGGGCTTTCTTT. As protein: CASSSAGRAFF.

This clone was picked up a small number of times. The rearrangement uses TRBV9 and TRBJ2-3, with TRBD2 matching 7 bases. Germline V CDR1 and CDR2: SGDLS, YYNGEE. This CDR3 is 15 amino acids long. The V segment lost 1 base and the J segment 4 bases; nucleotides outside the gene matches: 6. CDR3 protein: CASSVRSGFSDTQYF. CDR3 sequence (DNA): TGTGCCAGCAGCGTACGTAGCGGGTTTTCAGATACGCAGTATTTT.

This chain links TRBV30 with TRBJ2-1; D is perhaps TRBD1 (5 bases). Germline-derived CDR1 and CDR2 are GTSNPN and SVGIG (reference sequence). Trimming took 4 bases from V and 7 from J, leaving 11 bases between them. The CDR3 contains 12 residues. CDR3 bases: TGTGCCTGGAAAGGGGCGAAGAATGAGCAGTTCTTC. Translation gives CAWKGAKNEQFF.

This clone appeared a few times. The chain employs TRBV5-4 and TRBJ2-5; D gene uncertain. The CDR3 totals 14 residues. The V end was cut by 0 bases, the J end by 0 bases, with 6 bases between. Germline V gives CDR1 SGHNT, CDR2 YYREEE (reference sequence). DNA for the CDR3: TGTGCCAGCAGCTTGGGACGGGACCAAGAGACCCAGTACTTC. Translated, it gives CASSLGRDQETQYF. The whole variable domain, remainder taken from reference TRBV5-4 and TRBJ2-5, is ETGVTQSPTHLIKTRGQQVTLRCSSQSGHNTVSWYQQALGQGPQFIFQYYREEENGRGNFPPRFSGLQFPNYSSELNVNALELDDSALYLCASSLGRDQETQYFGPGTRLLVL.

The genes are TRBV18 and TRBJ2-1; 7 bases are shared with TRBD1. The CDR3 has 15 amino acids. With V trimmed by 3 bases and J by 2 bases, 4 bases remained unmatched. Germline loops: CDR1 KGHSH, CDR2 LQKENI. CDR3 sequence reads: CASSPGQVTYNEQFF. The CDR3 nucleotides are TGTGCCAGCTCACCTGGACAGGTTACCTACAATGAGCAGTTCTTC. Full variable domain (outside the CDR3, taken from reference TRBV18 and TRBJ2-1): NAGVMQNPRHLVRRRGQEARLRCSPMKGHSHVYWYRQLPEEGLKFMVYLQKENIIDESGMPKERFSAEFPKEGPSILRIQQVVRGDSAAYFCASSPGQVTYNEQFFGPGTRLTVL.

This clone appeared a single time. The V and J genes are TRBV18 and TRBJ2-7; 9 nucleotides agree with TRBD2. This CDR3 has 14 residues. V shed 3 bases and J 3 bases; nucleotides not matched to a gene: 3. Germline CDR1 is KGHSH and CDR2 is LQKENI. CDR3 residues: CASSPPSGNYEQYF. DNA of the CDR3: TGTGCCAGCTCACCGCCTAGCGGGAACTACGAGCAGTACTTC.

V and J are TRBV6-1 and TRBJ2-3; 8 positions match TRBD2. CDR1 MNHNS and CDR2 SASEGT come from the germline V gene. The CDR3 consists of 17 residues. The trim removed 1 base at V and 0 bases at J, leaving 6 bases unmatched. The CDR3 coding sequence is TGTGCCAGCAGTGAAGTGGCGGGAGGACCTAGCACAGATACGCAGTATTTT. Its protein product is CASSEVAGGPSTDTQYF.

This chain joins TRBV6-6 and TRBJ2-2; tentative D call: TRBD2 (7 bases). V shed 2 bases and J shed 7 bases, with 14 bases lying between them. The germline V gene has CDR1 MNHNY and CDR2 SVGAGI (reference sequence). This CDR3 has 15 amino acids. The CDR3 here is CASSYGGGSGGELFF. The CDR3 DNA follows: TGTGCCAGCAGTTACGGGGGGGGCTCGGGCGGGGAGCTGTTTTTT.

This clone was seen a single time. The rearrangement links TRBV30 to TRBJ2-1, with 7 bases aligning to TRBD2. V gave up 4 bases and J gave up 0 bases; unmatched junction bases: 3. The germline V gene has CDR1 GTSNPN and CDR2 SVGIG (reference sequence). The CDR3 covers 14 residues. The CDR3 bases are TGTGCCTGGAAGGGCGGGAGCTCCTACAATGAGCAGTTCTTC. Translated, it gives CAWKGGSSYNEQFF.

The sample holds one count of this clone. CDR3 sequence reads: CATSRDTGQGNTEAFF. CDR3 sequence (DNA): TGTGCCACCAGCAGAGATACCGGTCAGGGGAACACTGAAGCTTTCTTT. V usage is TRBV15 and J usage is TRBJ1-1; D might be TRBD1 (5 bases). Per the germline V gene, CDR1 is LNHNV and CDR2 is YYDKDF (reference sequence). This CDR3 is 16 amino acids long. Trimming took off 0 bases at V and 1 base at J, with 12 bases between the two ends.

This chain connects TRBV19 to TRBJ1-2, with 9 positions matching TRBD1. This CDR3 comprises 14 residues. Germline lookup yields CDR1 LNHDA and CDR2 SQIVND (reference sequence). With 6 bases clipped from V and 4 bases from J, the junction kept 6 bases outside the gene matches. CDR3 loop: CASSRDRALYGYTF. The CDR3 coding sequence is TGTGCCAGTAGCAGGGACAGGGCACTCTATGGCTACACCTTC.

V usage is TRBV7-9 and J usage is TRBJ2-5; no reliable D call. V lost 6 bases and J lost 5, with 10 bases in between. There are 12 residues in the CDR3. Germline V gene sequence: CDR1 SEHNR, CDR2 FQNEAQ (reference sequence). This CDR3 is CASSPHRETQYF. Here the CDR3 DNA reads TGTGCCAGCAGTCCTCACCGGGAGACCCAGTACTTC.

The chain has TRBV20-1 and TRBJ1-1; tentatively, D is TRBD1 (5 bases). The CDR3 has 11 residues. V was pared by 3 bases and J by 12 bases, with 14 bases between. Germline V lookup: CDR1 DFQATT, CDR2 SNEGSKA (reference sequence). CDR3 sequence (DNA): TGCAGTGCTAGTGGGGGGACTATACCTTTCTTT. Protein: CSASGGTIPFF.